Sequencing of this TCR beta chain was carried out in a study of monozygotic twins with cystic fibrosis. Overall study: Libraries were built from about 3 micrograms of fragmented DNA using approximately 16 PCR cycles.

Repertoires were generated with immunoSEQ multiplex PCR, while TCRdb's copy carries only in-frame clones and drops some. The repertoire consists of about 15,000 clones, with 95% to 97% occurring once and the leading ten covering 0.62%. In the case of this clone: The antigen remains unidentified.

The germline CDR1 and CDR2 sequences are LNHDA and SQIVND (reference sequence). This CDR3 contains 13 residues. V was pared by 5 bases and J by 0 bases, with 0 bases of the junction left unmatched. Study-level points and caveats: No link emerged between shared CDR3 counts and age, concordance or severity. Nucleotide-identical clonotype sharing was significantly higher within monozygotic CF twin pairs than between unrelated CF individuals. Clonality was generally low (median approximately 0.0094), higher in the most severe patients.

This chain links TRBV19 with TRBJ1-1; TRBD1 aligns across 7 bases. This TCR was sampled from a girl aged 2 to 10 with cystic fibrosis. The specimen sequenced was blood. The CDR3 reads CASSDRVNTEAFF. As DNA, the CDR3 is TGTGCCAGTAGTGACAGGGTGAACACTGAAGCTTTCTTT.